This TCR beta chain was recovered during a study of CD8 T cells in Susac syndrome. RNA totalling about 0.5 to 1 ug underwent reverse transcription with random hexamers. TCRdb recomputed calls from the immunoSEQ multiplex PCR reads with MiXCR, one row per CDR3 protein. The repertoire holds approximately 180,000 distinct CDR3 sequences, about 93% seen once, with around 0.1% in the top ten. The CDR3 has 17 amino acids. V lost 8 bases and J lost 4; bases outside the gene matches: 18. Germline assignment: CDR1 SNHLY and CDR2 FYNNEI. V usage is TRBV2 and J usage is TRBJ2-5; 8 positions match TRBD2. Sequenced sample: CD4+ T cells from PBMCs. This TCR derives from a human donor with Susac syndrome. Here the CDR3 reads CASSNTGGGTVRETQYF. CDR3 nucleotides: TGTGCCAGCTCGAACACGGGCGGGGGGACCGTCCGAGAGACCCAGTACTTC.